Listed below are T cell receptor beta chains from one sample, sequenced in a study of neoadjuvant nivolumab and ipilimumab in lung cancer. The method was immunoSEQ multiplex PCR; TCRdb's version includes in-frame clones alone and lacks a portion of them. The sample holds 7,000 to 9,500 clones; about nine tenths are singletons and the top ten take 2% to 3%. The sample consisted of tumor tissue, taken after neoadjuvant nivolumab, alone or with ipilimumab, at or shortly before surgery. The receptors come from an adult with non-small cell lung cancer. Some clones in this sample may be carry-over from other donors' samples. Both conserved end residues are part of each CDR3. D genes are given only for firm matches. Not all rows give a size; the values are once, few, many and, for expanded clones, a class.

clone_size | j_call | d_call | v_call | cdr3_nt | cdr3_aa
. | TRBJ2-7 | . | TRBV6-1 | TGTGCCAGCAGTGAATCTCAGGACGGCCCCTACGAGCAGTACTTC | CASSESQDGPYEQYF
. | TRBJ2-3 | . | TRBV11-2 | TGTGCCAGCAGCTTAGAACGGACTGCTGAGTATTTT | CASSLERTAEYF
. | TRBJ2-3 | . | TRBV2 | TGTGCCAGCATCGGCCGCCCCGGCACAGATACGCAGTATTTT | CASIGRPGTDTQYF
. | TRBJ2-7 | TRBD1 | TRBV11-2 | TGTGCCAGCAGCTTAGGACAGGGAGACGAGCAGTACTTC | CASSLGQGDEQYF
. | TRBJ2-2 | . | TRBV6-5 | TGTGCCAGCAGGGCCAACGGCGGGGAGCTGTTTTTT | CASRANGGELFF
. | TRBJ2-1 | TRBD2 | TRBV5-5 | TGTGCCAGCAGCTCGGGACTAGCGGGATACAATGAGCAGTTCTTC | CASSSGLAGYNEQFF
. | TRBJ1-1 | TRBD1 | TRBV5-1 | TGCGCCAGCAGCTTGGAGGGGGCCATGAACACTGAAGCTTTCTTT | CASSLEGAMNTEAFF
. | TRBJ1-5 | . | TRBV19 | TGTGCCAGTAGCCCTGACCCGTATAGCAATCAGCCCCAGCATTTT | CASSPDPYSNQPQHF
. | TRBJ1-2 | TRBD1 | TRBV29-1 | TGCAGCGTTGAAGTGGGACAGGGGTTTGGCTACACCTTC | CSVEVGQGFGYTF
. | TRBJ2-1 | TRBD1 | TRBV27 | TGTGCCAGCAGTTTCGGGACAGGAAAGGGGGCCAAGGAGCAGTTCTTC | CASSFGTGKGAKEQFF
. | TRBJ1-5 | . | TRBV2 | TGTGCCAGCAGTGATCGGCAATTTGTGGAAAGGAATGGCAATCAGCCCCAGCATTTT | CASSDRQFVERNGNQPQHF
few | TRBJ2-7 | . | TRBV7-9 | TGTGCCAGCAGCAGGGACATTTCACCCCACGAGCAGTACTTC | CASSRDISPHEQYF
. | TRBJ1-3 | . | TRBV18 | TGTGCCAGCTCACCAGGACAAACCTCTGGAAACACCATATATTTT | CASSPGQTSGNTIYF
. | TRBJ1-1 | . | TRBV5-1 | TGCGCCAGCAGCTTGGGGGAGAGATACACTGAAGCTTTCTTT | CASSLGERYTEAFF
. | TRBJ2-7 | TRBD1 | TRBV11-2 | TGTGCCAGCAGCCGTATCGGGACAGCCGCCGTCCGCGAGCAGTACTTC | CASSRIGTAAVREQYF
. | TRBJ2-7 | . | TRBV2 | TGTGCCAGCAGTGACCCGGCTCTCGGGGTCAACGAGCAGTACTTC | CASSDPALGVNEQYF
. | TRBJ2-7 | . | TRBV5-5 | TGTGCCAGCAGCAAATCCTACGAGCAGTACTTC | CASSKSYEQYF
. | TRBJ2-7 | . | TRBV5-1 | TGCGCCAGCAGCTATGCCGGGTCCCACACAACGGTAGAGCAGTACTTC | CASSYAGSHTTVEQYF
. | TRBJ2-7 | . | TRBV6-5 | TGTGCCAGCAGTCCCCAGCCGGGTACTTCCTACGAGCAGTACTTC | CASSPQPGTSYEQYF
once | TRBJ1-4 | . | TRBV4-1 | TGCGCCAGCAGCTTGGGGTGGTTTGATGAAAAACTGTTTTTT | CASSLGWFDEKLFF
. | TRBJ1-6 | . | TRBV9 | TGTGCCAGCAGCGCCAGTTGGGGTAATAATTCACCCCTCCACTTT | CASSASWGNNSPLHF
. | TRBJ1-2 | . | TRBV5-1 | TGCGCCAGCAGCTTTGGACGGACGGAGGGCTACACCTTC | CASSFGRTEGYTF
. | TRBJ2-5 | . | TRBV7-3 | TGTGCCAGCAGCCCCCGGCCAGGGAGCAAAGAGACCCAGTACTTC | CASSPRPGSKETQYF
. | TRBJ2-1 | TRBD1 | TRBV18 | TGTGCCAGCTCACCCCAGGGACAGGGGGGGGATGAGCAGTTCTTC | CASSPQGQGGDEQFF
. | TRBJ2-5 | TRBD1 | TRBV10-3 | TGTGCCATCAGCCGGGGACAGCAAGAGACCCAGTACTTC | CAISRGQQETQYF
. | TRBJ1-1 | . | TRBV4-1 | TGCGCCAGCAGCCAAGATAGAGTGGGGGCTGAAGCTTTCTTT | CASSQDRVGAEAFF
. | TRBJ2-5 | . | TRBV18 | TGTGCCAGCTCACCACCATCGGGAGAGACCCAGTACTTC | CASSPPSGETQYF
. | TRBJ1-5 | . | TRBV7-2 | TGTGCCAGCAGCTTACGGGGGGTGAGCAATCAGCCCCAGCATTTT | CASSLRGVSNQPQHF
. | TRBJ2-5 | TRBD2 | TRBV11-3 | TGTGCCAGCAGCCTAACTAGCGCCCAAGAGACCCAGTACTTC | CASSLTSAQETQYF
. | TRBJ2-3 | . | TRBV5-4 | TGTGCCAGCAGCCCTAAAAACACAGATACGCAGTATTTT | CASSPKNTDTQYF
. | TRBJ2-7 | . | TRBV30 | TGTGCCTGGAAGGCCCCCGGACTGGTCTACGAGCAGTACTTC | CAWKAPGLVYEQYF
. | TRBJ1-2 | TRBD1 | TRBV15 | TGTGCCACCAGCAGAGACCCTGGACAGGGGGGCTACACCTTC | CATSRDPGQGGYTF
. | TRBJ2-1 | TRBD2 | TRBV6-1 | TGTGCCAGCAAGGGCGGGAGGGCCGGCTACAATGAGCAGTTCTTC | CASKGGRAGYNEQFF
. | TRBJ2-2 | TRBD2 | TRBV7-9 | TGTGCCAGCAGCCGTCATCCCTTACTAGCGGGAGGGTTCGTCGGGGAGCTGTTTTTT | CASSRHPLLAGGFVGELFF
. | TRBJ1-5 | . | TRBV29-1 | TGCAGCGTTGAAACCGGAGGAAATCAGCCCCAGCATTTT | CSVETGGNQPQHF
. | TRBJ2-5 | TRBD2 | TRBV19 | TGTGCCAGTAGTATAGGGGGAGCTAGCGGGAGGTTTGGAGAGACCCAGTACTTC | CASSIGGASGRFGETQYF
. | TRBJ2-1 | . | TRBV29-1 | TGCAGCGGAGGGAACAATGAGCAGTTCTTC | CSGGNNEQFF
. | TRBJ1-1 | TRBD1 | TRBV7-2 | TGTGCCAGCAGCGGGGACAGGACAATGAACACTGAAGCTTTCTTT | CASSGDRTMNTEAFF
. | TRBJ1-2 | TRBD1 | TRBV5-1 | TGCGCCAGCAGCTTGGGACAGGGACCCCATGGCTACACCTTC | CASSLGQGPHGYTF
. | TRBJ2-2 | . | TRBV5-4 | TGTGCCAGCAGTTCAAACACCGGGGAGCTGTTTTTT | CASSSNTGELFF
. | TRBJ1-2 | . | TRBV6-5 | TGTGCCAGCAGTTACTCGGCAGCACTCTCTAACTATGGCTACACCTTC | CASSYSAALSNYGYTF
. | TRBJ2-1 | . | TRBV5-1 | TGCGCCAGCAGCTCAGGACTATTGTCCTACAATGAGCAGTTCTTC | CASSSGLLSYNEQFF
. | TRBJ2-7 | . | TRBV11-1 | TGTGCCAGCAGCTTTAACCGGGACCCTGGAGCCTACGAGCAGTACTTC | CASSFNRDPGAYEQYF
. | TRBJ2-4 | . | TRBV5-5 | TGTGCCAGCAGCTACGAACAATGGGTGTACTTC | CASSYEQWVYF
. | TRBJ1-5 | TRBD1 | TRBV7-9 | TGTGCCAGCAGCTTAGTCAGGACAGGGGGCAATCAGCCCCAGCATTTT | CASSLVRTGGNQPQHF
. | TRBJ2-7 | . | TRBV5-4 | TGTGCCAGCAGCCTCGGAGGCTCGGGGTCCTACGAGCAGTACTTC | CASSLGGSGSYEQYF
. | TRBJ2-7 | . | TRBV2 | TGTGCCAGCAGCCTCGGGGAGTTTTCCTCCTACGAGCAGTACTTC | CASSLGEFSSYEQYF
. | TRBJ2-7 | . | TRBV11-2 | TGTGCCAGCAGCTTAAGCCCCTCCTACGAGCAGTACTTC | CASSLSPSYEQYF
. | TRBJ1-2 | . | TRBV18 | TGTGCCAGCTCACCAGCAGACAGGACCTATGGCTACACCTTC | CASSPADRTYGYTF